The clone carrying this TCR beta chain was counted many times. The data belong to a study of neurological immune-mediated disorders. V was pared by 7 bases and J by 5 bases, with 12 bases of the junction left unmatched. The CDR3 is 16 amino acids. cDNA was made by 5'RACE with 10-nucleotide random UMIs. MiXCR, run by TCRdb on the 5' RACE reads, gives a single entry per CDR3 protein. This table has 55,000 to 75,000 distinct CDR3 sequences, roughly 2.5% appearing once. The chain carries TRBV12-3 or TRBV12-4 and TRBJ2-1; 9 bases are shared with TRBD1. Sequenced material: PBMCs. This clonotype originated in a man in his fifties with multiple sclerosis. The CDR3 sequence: CASTQTDRGRNNEQFF. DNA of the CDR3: TGTGCCAGCACCCAAACCGACAGGGGGAGAAACAATGAGCAGTTCTTC.